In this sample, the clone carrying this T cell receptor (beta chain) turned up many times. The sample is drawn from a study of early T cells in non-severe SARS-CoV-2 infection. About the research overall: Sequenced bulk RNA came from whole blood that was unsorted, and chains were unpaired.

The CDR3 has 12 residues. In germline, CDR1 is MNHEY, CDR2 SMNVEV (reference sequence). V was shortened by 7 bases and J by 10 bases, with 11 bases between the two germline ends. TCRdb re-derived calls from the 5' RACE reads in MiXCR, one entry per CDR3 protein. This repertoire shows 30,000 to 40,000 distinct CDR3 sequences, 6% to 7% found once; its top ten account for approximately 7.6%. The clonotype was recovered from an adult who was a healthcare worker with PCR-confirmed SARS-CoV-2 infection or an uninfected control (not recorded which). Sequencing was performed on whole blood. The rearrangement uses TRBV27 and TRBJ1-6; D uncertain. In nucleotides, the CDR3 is TGTGCCAGCAAGTCTCTGTCATCACCCCTCCACTTT. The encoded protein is CASKSLSSPLHF.